This T cell receptor beta chain was captured in a study of cytomegalovirus exposure and HLA in healthy donors. Overall study findings and caveats: In a later analysis, a missense DCLRE1C variant was linked to TCR beta V- and J-gene trimming. Upon later analysis, TCR association rates were observed to vary by HLA locus, being highest for DRB1 and lowest for HLA-C.

CDR1 and CDR2 from the germline V gene are MRHNA and SNTAGT. CDR3 length: 16 amino acids. Trimming took 7 bases from V and 5 from J; bases not matched to a gene: 10. The PCR employed 60 Vbeta primers together with 13 Jbeta primers. Produced via immunoSEQ multiplex PCR; TCRdb's table is partial and in-frame only. The sample yields 150,000 to 200,000 clones, approximately 80% seen once. In regard to this clone: The target antigen is unknown.

This receptor was identified in a man aged 25 to 45 in good health and CMV-seropositive. The rearrangement links TRBV6-4 to TRBJ2-2, with 10 bases that match TRBD2. Source material: PBMCs. CDR3 amino acids: CASMGERGGRTGELFF. The CDR3 DNA is TGTGCCAGCATGGGGGAGCGGGGGGGCCGAACCGGGGAGCTGTTTTTT.